Listed here are 17 T cell receptor beta chains from one sample, sequenced in a study of blood T cell repertoires in COVID-19 (dated by TCRdb to 2018 to 2021). The library was made by the immunoSEQ multiplex PCR assay. TCRdb limited this immuneACCESS table to in-frame rearrangements with V and J called. A share of clones is missing; checked studies link under half to unresolved V genes, and the rest is unexplained. The sample records about 100,000 clones, approximately 88% of which are singletons. Clones ranked in the top ten supply under 7.5% of the sample. The sequenced sample consisted of peripheral blood. The receptors were sampled from an older woman with acute or convalescent COVID-19.

CDR3 in amino acids: CAWGQGSHGYTF. Here the CDR3 DNA reads TGTGCCTGGGGCCAGGGATCCCATGGCTACACCTTC. The chain joins TRBV30 to TRBJ1-2, with D maybe TRBD1 (5 bases). This CDR3 region has 12 residues. V shed 5 bases and J shed 6 bases, with 13 bases lying between them. Germline V gene data show CDR1 as GTSNPN and CDR2 as SVGIG (reference sequence).

V is TRBV7-3 and J is TRBJ1-1; possible D gene TRBD1, 5 bases. CDR1 and CDR2 from the germline V gene are SGHTA and FQGTGA. Trimming left V 5 bases short and J 5 bases short, with 15 bases between. This CDR3 comprises 14 residues. This CDR3 reads CASSPQGGGTEAFF. CDR3 in DNA: TGTGCCAGCAGCCCGCAGGGTGGTGGAACTGAAGCTTTCTTT.

The rearrangement uses TRBV7-3 and TRBJ1-5; D remains unclear. Between the trimmed V and J ends, which lost 11 bases and 2 bases, there was a span of 19 bases. Germline V gene sequence: CDR1 SGHTA, CDR2 FQGTGA. The CDR3 covers 15 residues. CDR3 sequence (DNA): TGTGCCCTACTGGGCAGCCGATCGGGCAATCAGCCCCAGCATTTT. This encodes CALLGSRSGNQPQHF.

The rearrangement links TRBV5-1 to TRBJ1-1, with D unresolved. The V end lost 2 bases, the J end lost 7 bases, and 18 bases lay between the germline ends. The CDR3 has 15 amino acids. Germline V gene sequence: CDR1 SGHRS, CDR2 YFSETQ. Here the CDR3 reads CASSLLSMREGEAFF. The CDR3 bases are TGCGCCAGCAGCTTATTATCAATGAGGGAGGGTGAAGCTTTCTTT.

The rearrangement links TRBV10-1 to TRBJ1-3; D uncertain. The V and J ends lost 2 bases and 1 base respectively, with 3 bases between them. Germline V gives CDR1 WNHNN, CDR2 SYGVQD (reference sequence). This CDR3 is 13 amino acids long. The CDR3 sequence: CASSEQSGNTIYF. The DNA of the CDR3 is TGCGCCAGCAGTGAGCAATCTGGAAACACCATATATTTT.

This clone appeared a few times. J is TRBJ1-4 and V is TRBV5-4, with TRBD1 matching over 9 bases. Germline V gives CDR1 SGHNT, CDR2 YYREEE (reference sequence). CDR3 size: 16 residues. V dropped 0 bases and J dropped 8; count of bases not matched to a gene: 8. CDR3 residues: CASSLGPTGGEEKLFF. The CDR3 DNA reads TGTGCCAGCAGCTTGGGGCCGACAGGGGGGGAGGAAAAACTGTTTTTT.

The chain combines TRBV7-9 with TRBJ1-2; 7 bases line up with TRBD1. Germline values: CDR1 SEHNR, CDR2 FQNEAQ (reference sequence). The V segment lost 5 bases and the J segment 2 bases; nucleotides outside the gene matches: 5. The CDR3 extends over 14 amino acids. The CDR3 nucleotides are TGTGCCAGCAGCCGGGGACAGAACAACTATGGCTACACCTTC. Amino acid sequence: CASSRGQNNYGYTF.

V usage is TRBV28 and J usage is TRBJ1-1; 8 bases align to TRBD1. Trimming took 4 bases from V and 5 from J; bases not matched to a gene: 6. This CDR3 comprises 14 residues. Germline V CDR1 and CDR2: MDHEN, SYDVKM. Here the CDR3 reads CASSSRTGLTEAFF. CDR3 nucleotides: TGTGCCAGCAGTTCCCGGACAGGGTTGACTGAAGCTTTCTTT.

The table lists this clone with a count of one. This sequence joins TRBV6-5 and TRBJ2-3; the D gene is possibly TRBD2 (6 bases). From germline, CDR1 is MNHEY and CDR2 SVGAGI. The CDR3 runs to 16 residues. V was cut by 2 bases and J by 2 bases, with 14 bases left in between. CDR3 protein: CASSYSSGLSTDTQYF. For the CDR3, the DNA is TGTGCCAGCAGTTACAGTAGCGGCCTCTCCACAGATACGCAGTATTTT.

The rearrangement links TRBV24-1 to TRBJ1-2; 8 positions match TRBD1. Germline V gene lookup returns CDR1 KGHDR and CDR2 SFDVKD. CDR3 length: 16 residues. The V segment lost 2 bases and the J segment 4 bases; nucleotides outside the gene matches: 8. CDR3 residues: CATSDSDGTGIYGYTF. CDR3 sequence (DNA): TGTGCCACCAGTGATTCCGACGGGACAGGAATCTATGGCTACACCTTC.

The V and J genes are TRBV24-1 and TRBJ1-5; no definite D call. V lost 6 bases and J lost 3, with 11 bases in between. The CDR3 runs 14 residues. Germline CDR1 KGHDR, CDR2 SFDVKD. The DNA for the CDR3 is TGTGCCACCAGTCAGGCGGGCCTCAATCAGCCCCAGCATTTT. It encodes CATSQAGLNQPQHF.

The V gene is TRBV5-1, the J gene TRBJ1-2, with D tentatively TRBD1 (6 bases). Germline V lookup: CDR1 SGHRS, CDR2 YFSETQ. This CDR3 contains 15 residues. Trimming took 0 bases from V and 0 from J, leaving 9 bases between them. CDR3 bases: TGCGCCAGCAGCTTGGCGGGGGGCCCTAACTATGGCTACACCTTC. It codes for CASSLAGGPNYGYTF.

The chain links TRBV19 to TRBJ2-7; 9 nucleotides agree with TRBD1. V was clipped by 5 bases and J by 4 bases; unmatched bases: 6. Germline values: CDR1 LNHDA, CDR2 SQIVND (reference sequence). The CDR3 is made up of 14 amino acids. CDR3 protein: CASSPGQGPYEQYF. The DNA for the CDR3 is TGTGCCAGTAGTCCAGGACAGGGGCCGTACGAGCAGTACTTC.

The J gene is TRBJ1-1, the V gene TRBV19; TRBD1 is a possible D gene (6 bases). V lost 3 bases to trimming and J lost 6 bases, with 20 bases between them. CDR3 length equals 16 residues. Germline V gene lookup returns CDR1 LNHDA and CDR2 SQIVND (reference sequence). The CDR3 region has the DNA TGTGCCAGTAGTATGCTGAAGATGGGGGCATGGGCTGAAGCTTTCTTT. Amino acids: CASSMLKMGAWAEAFF.

The rearrangement joins TRBV4-1 to TRBJ2-1; 10 bases match TRBD2. V was clipped by 3 bases and J by 1 base; unmatched bases: 9. Germline assignment: CDR1 MGHRA and CDR2 YSYEKL. The CDR3 loop spans 18 amino acids. The CDR3 bases are TGCGCCAGCAGCCATTTGGTAGCGGGGGGTGGGTCCTACAATGAGCAGTTCTTC. This gives the protein CASSHLVAGGGSYNEQFF.

The CDR3 is CAVRTGGYTGELFF. CDR3 sequence (DNA): TGTGCCGTTCGGACAGGGGGCTACACCGGGGAGCTGTTTTTT. The chain combines TRBV19 with TRBJ2-2; 11 bases are a match to TRBD1. This CDR3 has 14 residues. With 11 bases clipped from V and 3 bases from J, the junction kept 5 bases outside the gene matches. Germline V gives CDR1 LNHDA, CDR2 SQIVND (reference sequence). The full variable domain, with the rest looked up from reference TRBV19 and TRBJ2-2, is DGGITQSPKYLFRKEGQNVTLSCEQNLNHDAMYWYRQDPGQGLRLIYYSQIVNDFQKGDIAEGYSVSREKKESFPLTVTSAQKNPTAFYLCAVRTGGYTGELFFGEGSRLTVL.

The chain links TRBV24-1 to TRBJ1-4; D not certain. The CDR3 sequence is 14 residues long. Per germline, CDR1 KGHDR and CDR2 SFDVKD. Trimming removed 3 bases from V and 1 base from J, with 5 bases in between. Here the CDR3 DNA reads TGTGCCACCAGTGATCCAGGAACTAATGAAAAACTGTTTTTT. Protein sequence: CATSDPGTNEKLFF.